This TCR beta chain came from a study of CD8+CD57+ T cells in acquired aplastic anemia. On the study more broadly: Average DNA yield from sorted CD4+ and CD8+ cells was around 3.2 ug.

All patients picked for sequencing had shown, by flow cytometry, an expansion of CD8+CD57+ cells. Every patient had severe acquired aplastic anemia. The length of the CDR3 is 12 residues. The germline V gene has CDR1 SGHNT and CDR2 YYREEE (reference sequence). V was pared by 4 bases and J by 5 bases, with 10 bases between. Findings and limits, study-wide: Fewer than 30 CD8+ CDR3 sequences were shared between patients and controls.

With respect to this clonotype: What it binds is unknown.

Genomic DNA was employed as the template in profiling TCR beta VDJ and CDR3. TCRdb passed the reads through MiXCR, listing each CDR3 protein once. The table shows some 170,000 distinct CDR3 sequences, with around 60% occurring only once. Sequenced input: sorted CD4+, CD8+, or CD8+CD57+ T cells (not recorded which) from PBMCs. The rearrangement links TRBV5-4 to TRBJ2-7; weak D call: TRBD1 (5 bases). The clonotype comes from a human donor with aplastic anemia. The CDR3 DNA reads TGTGCCAGCAGCCCCCAGGGAAACGAGCAGTACTTC. It is translated as CASSPQGNEQYF.